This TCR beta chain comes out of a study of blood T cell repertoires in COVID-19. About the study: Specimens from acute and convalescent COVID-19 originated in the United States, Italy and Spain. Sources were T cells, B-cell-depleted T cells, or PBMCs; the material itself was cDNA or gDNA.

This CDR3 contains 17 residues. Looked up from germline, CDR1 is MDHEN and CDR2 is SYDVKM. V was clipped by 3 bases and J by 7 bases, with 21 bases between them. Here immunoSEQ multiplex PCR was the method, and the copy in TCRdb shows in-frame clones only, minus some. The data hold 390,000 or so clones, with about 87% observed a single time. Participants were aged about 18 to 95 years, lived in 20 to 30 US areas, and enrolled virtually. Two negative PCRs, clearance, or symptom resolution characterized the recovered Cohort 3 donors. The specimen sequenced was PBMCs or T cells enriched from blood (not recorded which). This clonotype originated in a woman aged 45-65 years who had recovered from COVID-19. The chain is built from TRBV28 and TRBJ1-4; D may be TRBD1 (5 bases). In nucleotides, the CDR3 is TGTGCCAGCAGTTTGAGATTTCAGGGTTCTCGGGCTGAAAAACTGTTTTTT. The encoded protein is CASSLRFQGSRAEKLFF.